This T cell receptor (beta chain) comes out of a study of blood T cell repertoires in COVID-19. Using immunoSEQ multiplex PCR, the repertoire was profiled, and TCRdb retains in-frame clones only, with some absent. The table records under 250,000 clones, 85% of them present only once. This CDR3 comprises 16 residues. Germline CDR1 is SGDLS and CDR2 is YYNGEE. Unmatched junction bases numbered 3, after V lost 3 bases and J lost 1 base. V gene TRBV9 combines with J gene TRBJ2-2; 10 positions match TRBD1. This sequence originates from a woman between 50 and 59 years old with acute COVID-19. Source material: PBMCs or T cells enriched from blood (not recorded which). CDR3 DNA: TGTGCCAGCAGCGGACAGGGGGCATTGAACACCGGGGAGCTGTTTTTT. Protein: CASSGQGALNTGELFF.